One sample yielded the 3 T cell receptor beta chains listed below, sequenced in a study of blood T cell repertoires in COVID-19. Clones were sequenced by immunoSEQ multiplex PCR, and TCRdb holds only the in-frame ones, with some missing. Here the sample spans about 280,000 clones, 90% being singletons. The sample comprised PBMCs or T cells enriched from blood (not recorded which). All receptors derive from a woman younger than 30 with acute COVID-19.

The chain is built from TRBV7-9 and TRBJ1-4, with 9 bases that match TRBD1. Germline values: CDR1 SEHNR, CDR2 FQNEAQ (reference sequence). The CDR3 covers 15 residues. Germline trimming cut 5 bases from V and 2 bases from J; bases unmatched to any gene: 3. CDR3 in amino acids: CASSPGTGTNEKLFF. CDR3 nucleotide sequence: TGTGCCAGCAGCCCCGGGACAGGGACTAATGAAAAACTGTTTTTT.

The chain carries TRBV6-5 and TRBJ1-4; D may be TRBD1 (5 bases). V was shortened by 6 bases and J by 2 bases, with 10 bases between the two germline ends. Germline loops: CDR1 MNHEY, CDR2 SVGAGI. The CDR3 consists of 14 residues. The CDR3 region is CASRTDITNEKLFF. CDR3 DNA: TGTGCCAGCAGGACGGACATCACTAATGAAAAACTGTTTTTT.

The chain is built from TRBV27 and TRBJ2-6; D is possibly TRBD1 (5 bases). CDR1 and CDR2 from the germline V gene are MNHEY and SMNVEV (reference sequence). V lost 7 bases and J lost 0, with 10 bases in between. This CDR3 has 15 residues. The CDR3 nucleotides read TGTGCCAGCATGGGGCGAGCCTCTGGGGCCAACGTCCTGACTTTC. Amino acid sequence: CASMGRASGANVLTF.